The T cell receptor beta chain under discussion was sequenced for a study of CD8 T cells in Susac syndrome. Sequencing of TCR beta was performed on blood CD8+ T cells and on blood CD4+ T cells. CD8+ and CD4+ T cells were negatively isolated; TEMRA cells were FACS-enriched. V was clipped by 6 bases and J by 4 bases, with 15 bases between them. The CDR3 runs 14 residues. The germline CDR1 and CDR2 sequences are MNHEY and SVGAGI. Random hexamers were used to reverse transcribe roughly 0.45 to 1 ug of RNA. TCRdb ran MiXCR on the immunoSEQ multiplex PCR reads and lists one entry per CDR3 protein. The sample holds about 180,000 distinct CDR3 sequences; approximately 95% are singletons and the top ten take 0.15% to 0.2%. Notes on this clonotype: Its target is unknown.

The study, taken as a whole, reports: TCR sequencing and HLA analysis covered a relatively small number of individuals.

The sample taken for sequencing was CD8+ T cells from PBMCs. The source is a human donor with multiple sclerosis. J is TRBJ1-2 and V is TRBV6-5; no reliable D call. CDR3 amino acids: CASSPLSPRYGYTF. The CDR3 DNA follows: TGTGCCAGCAGCCCTCTTAGTCCGCGCTATGGCTACACCTTC.